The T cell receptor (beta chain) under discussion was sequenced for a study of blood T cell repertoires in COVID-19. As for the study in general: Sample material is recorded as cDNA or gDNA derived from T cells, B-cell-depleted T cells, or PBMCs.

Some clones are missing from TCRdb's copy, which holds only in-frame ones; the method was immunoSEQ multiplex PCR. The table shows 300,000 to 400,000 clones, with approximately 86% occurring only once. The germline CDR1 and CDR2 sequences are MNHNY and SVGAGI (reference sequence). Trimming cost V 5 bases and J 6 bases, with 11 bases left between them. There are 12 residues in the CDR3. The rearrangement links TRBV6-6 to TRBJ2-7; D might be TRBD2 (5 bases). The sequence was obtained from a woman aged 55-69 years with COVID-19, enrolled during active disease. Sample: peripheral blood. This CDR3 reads CASSPPRGEQYF. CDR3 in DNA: TGTGCCAGCAGTCCTCCCCGGGGCGAGCAGTACTTC.